This TCR beta chain is from a study of blood T cells in healthy people across ages (dated by TCRdb to between 2014 and 2017). About the investigation overall: Template switching captured roughly one uniquely barcoded TCR beta cDNA molecule per two T cells in model experiments. To avoid experimental bias, donors of different ages were spread randomly across the sequencing lanes. Using deep sequencing normalized with unique cDNA molecular identifiers, the study measured how TCR beta repertoire diversity changes with age. Two additional independent replicas of 1 million unique cDNA reads from the same blood draw were analyzed for two donors (one aged 18 to 30 and one aged 80 or older). The donors were split into four age groups: young (average around 15 years), middle-aged (around 37), aged (about 56) and long-lived (over 75). The study at large found these results: The CMV infection status of donors was not known, potentially confounding age-related changes in expanded clonotypes. Conclusive comparison of naive and antigen-experienced compartments was prevented by the profiling of bulk unsorted PBMCs. A strong correlation was found between observed TCR beta diversity and the percentage of naive T cells measured by flow cytometry. Total diversity estimates from one million sequenced T cells were considered lower bounds and underestimates. Compared with the aged group, the long-lived group had more naive CD4+ T cells, fewer expanded clones and increased TCR diversity, a pattern suggesting age selection. As age increased, observed TCR beta diversity per million T cells dropped in a roughly linear way, and a significant reduction was already evident by age 40.

Libraries were made using 5' RACE. Sequencing was performed on an Illumina HiSeq 2500. A second PCR of roughly 6 to 11 cycles was run with a J-beta primer mix and a sample-barcoded 5' primer. A template-switch 5' adaptor carrying 12 random nucleotides introduced a unique molecular identifier onto each TCR beta cDNA molecule. Each sample yielded at least 3 million CDR3-containing paired-end reads. First-strand cDNA was synthesized from all RNA with the Mint cDNA synthesis kit, primed by a TRBC-specific oligonucleotide. Following uracil-DNA glycosylase treatment, all cDNA underwent a first 18-cycle PCR with the universal primers M1SS and BC2_uni_R. In the source study's methods: For normalization, 1 million high-quality reads, each with a distinct molecular identifier, were randomly selected from each sample. Instead of being binned into consensus sequences, reads that shared molecular identifiers were thrown out. MiTCR, set to a Q25 quality threshold and the strictest error-elimination algorithm, was used for CDR3 identification, clonotype clustering and error correction. Lower-bound total TCR beta diversity was estimated with a nonparametric unseen species model using Euler transformation. TCRdb cleaned the public reads at Q25 with fastp, built clones with MiXCR and kept in-frame beta chains. For every CDR3 protein sequence, its rows merge into one entry that carries the most common genes and DNA. The V and J calls were determined by TCRdb, not by the authors. In this sample the table shows some 1.7 million distinct CDR3 sequences, over 25% of which occur a single time. Of the sample, 7.7% is held by the ten largest clones.

The donors were 40 or so Caucasian individuals from Russia, aged roughly 6 to 95 years, who were systemically healthy. About 9.6 milliliters of peripheral blood were collected from each donor into EDTA-treated Vacutainer tubes. PBMCs were isolated by Ficoll-Paque density-gradient centrifugation, with at least 7 million obtained per sample. Trizol reagent was used to extract total RNA from the PBMCs, yielding at least 5.5 micrograms per sample. For every donor, an aliquot of PBMCs went through flow cytometry to measure the percentages of naive CD45RAhigh/CD27high T cells. Worth noting for this clonotype: Its antigen is currently not known. No base quality values were provided; no much bigger clone lies one nucleotide off.

Sequenced: blood. The TCR comes from a woman aged 25 to 39 in good health.

The DNA sequence reads TGTGCCAGCAGTGAAGAGCTGGGGGCCCCAGGGACCCAGTACTTC. Protein translation: CASSEELGAPGTQYF. The chain uses TRBV6-1 and TRBJ2-5; perhaps TRBD1 is the D gene, with 6 bases matching. Its CDR3 holds 15 amino acids, cysteine through phenylalanine. Only the CDR3 DNA stays, 45 bases, in frame from base 1. Looking up the germline V gene yields CDR1 MNHNS and CDR2 SASEGT. V and J are truncated by 1 base and 7 bases respectively, leaving an intervening sequence of 16 bases.